The clone carrying this T cell receptor beta chain has a handful of counts. Its antigen is still unknown. This sample stems from a study of cytomegalovirus exposure and HLA in healthy donors. Study-level background: The approximately 120 validation repertoires and the approximately 630 first-cohort repertoires shared a platform, a later analysis reported. Broader study findings: Reports showed the classifier diagnosing cytomegalovirus status with high specificity and sensitivity. The CMV antigen specificity of a few CMV-associated chains was confirmed through in vitro analysis. Cytomegalovirus association was assigned to 150 to 200 TCR beta chains.

The data were produced by immunoSEQ multiplex PCR, yet TCRdb's version contains in-frame clones alone and is incomplete. Found here are 250,000 or so clones, around 90% of them singletons; the top ten hold 0.37%. Sequenced: PBMCs. The TCR was taken from a woman between 18 and 29 years old in good health and CMV-seronegative.

CDR3 nucleotide sequence: TGTGCCAGCAGCTTGGCCGATTGGGGCACCGGCTCCTACGAGCAGTACTTC. Translating it yields CASSLADWGTGSYEQYF. V usage is TRBV5-5 and J usage is TRBJ2-7; D perhaps matches TRBD1 (5 bases). The V gene lost 0 bases and the J gene lost 0 bases, with 16 bases spanning the gap. This CDR3 spans 17 amino acids. Germline assignment: CDR1 SGHKS and CDR2 YYEKEE (reference sequence).